Presented here are 26 T cell receptor beta chains from one specimen sequenced in a study of blood T cell repertoires in COVID-19. Measured with immunoSEQ multiplex PCR; TCRdb has only the in-frame clones, and not every one. The sample lists roughly 380,000 clones, roughly 90% occurring once. The sample was PBMCs or T cells enriched from blood (not recorded which). The source of these receptors is a woman aged 30 to 39 who had been exposed to COVID-19.

The chain couples TRBV19 to TRBJ2-3, with 8 bases matching TRBD1. Looked up from germline, CDR1 is LNHDA and CDR2 is SQIVND (reference sequence). Trimming at V came to 6 bases and at J to 1 base, leaving 6 bases not matched to a gene. This CDR3 is built from 15 residues. CDR3 in amino acids: CASSTGQGGTDTQYF. The CDR3 region has the DNA TGTGCCAGTAGCACAGGACAGGGCGGCACAGATACGCAGTATTTT.

The chain couples TRBV19 to TRBJ1-5, with 12 bases lining up with TRBD1. The length of the CDR3 is 18 residues. V shed 7 bases and J 0 bases; nucleotides not matched to a gene: 10. Germline assignment: CDR1 LNHDA and CDR2 SQIVND (reference sequence). DNA of the CDR3: TGTGCCAGTAACTCGGGACAGGGGGCCTTTTATAGCAATCAGCCCCAGCATTTT. Translated, it gives CASNSGQGAFYSNQPQHF.

This chain connects TRBV19 to TRBJ2-7; D ambiguous. Germline CDR1 reads LNHDA; CDR2 reads SQIVND (reference sequence). This CDR3 is built from 14 residues. V was clipped by 6 bases and J by 0 bases, with 12 bases between them. CDR3 in amino acids: CASRRSSLSYEQYF. The CDR3 nucleotides are TGTGCCAGTAGGAGGTCTAGTCTCTCCTACGAGCAGTACTTC. The whole variable domain, filled in from reference TRBV19 and TRBJ2-7, reads DGGITQSPKYLFRKEGQNVTLSCEQNLNHDAMYWYRQDPGQGLRLIYYSQIVNDFQKGDIAEGYSVSREKKESFPLTVTSAQKNPTAFYLCASRRSSLSYEQYFGPGTRLTVT.

The chain combines TRBV5-5 with TRBJ1-3, with 9 bases identical to TRBD1. Germline values: CDR1 SGHKS, CDR2 YYEKEE (reference sequence). The CDR3 has 15 residues. The junction had 4 bases not matched to a gene; V was cut back by 4 bases and J by 2 bases. The CDR3 coding sequence is TGTGCCAGCAGCCGGACAGGGGAGCCTGGAAACACCATATATTTT. Its protein product is CASSRTGEPGNTIYF.

The chain employs TRBV7-9 and TRBJ1-2; TRBD1 aligns across 7 bases. After removal of 6 bases from V and 7 bases from J, the junction contained 11 bases not matched to a gene. This CDR3 has 14 residues. CDR1 is SEHNR and CDR2 is FQNEAQ in the germline V gene (reference sequence). CDR3 in amino acids: CASSHDRARRGYTF. DNA of the CDR3: TGTGCCAGCAGTCACGACAGGGCGAGGCGTGGCTACACCTTC.

The J gene is TRBJ2-7, the V gene TRBV3-1 (or the pseudogene TRBV3-2), with D maybe TRBD2 (6 bases). From germline, CDR1 is LGHDT and CDR2 YNNKEL (reference sequence). This CDR3 spans 14 amino acids. The ends were cut back, 4 bases at V and 0 bases at J, with 10 bases in the middle. The chain's CDR3 is CASSPSDYSYEQYF. In nucleotides, the CDR3 is TGTGCCAGCAGCCCCTCGGACTACTCCTACGAGCAGTACTTC.

This clone was seen only a few times. This chain connects TRBV10-1 to TRBJ2-7; TRBD1 agrees at 10 bases. The length of the CDR3 is 15 residues. J was trimmed by 7 bases and V by 5 bases; bases with no gene match: 11. Germline CDR1 reads WNHNN; CDR2 reads SYGVQD (reference sequence). The DNA of the CDR3 is TGCGCCAGCAGTTCGGGGGACAGGGGTCTGGGGGAGCAGTACTTC. It codes for CASSSGDRGLGEQYF.

This clone was seen more than once but under ten times. The chain couples TRBV5-6 to TRBJ2-7; possibly TRBD1 for D (6 bases). There are 14 residues in the CDR3. The germline V gene encodes CDR1 SGHDT and CDR2 YYEEEE. Trimming left V 2 bases short and J 2 bases short, with 11 bases between. The CDR3 DNA is TGTGCCAGCAGCTTCGGTGGACAGCCCTACGAGCAGTACTTC. The encoded protein is CASSFGGQPYEQYF.

CDR3 in DNA: TGTGCCAGCAGTGTTCAACAGGGGAATTCACCCCTCCACTTT. Its translation: CASSVQQGNSPLHF. The rearrangement uses TRBV28 and TRBJ1-6; TRBD1 aligns across 7 bases. CDR3 length equals 14 residues. V lost 5 bases to trimming and J lost 7 bases; unmatched junction nucleotides: 5. Germline V gene data show CDR1 as MDHEN and CDR2 as SYDVKM.

This chain uses TRBV6-4 with TRBJ2-1; TRBD2 matches at 9 bases. Per germline, CDR1 MRHNA and CDR2 SNTAGT. CDR3 length: 15 amino acids. The J segment lost 6 bases and the V segment lost 2 bases, leaving 5 bases of the junction unmatched. The DNA of the CDR3 is TGTGCCAGCAGTGACATAGCGGGAGATTTCAATGAGCAGTTCTTC. Its protein product is CASSDIAGDFNEQFF.

This clone was counted between two and nine times. The rearrangement links TRBV23-1 to TRBJ1-5; D is unresolved. TRBV23-1 is an open reading frame, and its role is uncertain. The V end was cut by 2 bases, the J end by 0 bases, with 5 bases between. This CDR3 region has 14 residues. CDR3 nucleotides: TGCGCCAGCAGTCAAGGGCGTAGCAATCAGCCCCAGCATTTT. Its translation is CASSQGRSNQPQHF.

The genes are TRBV7-9 and TRBJ1-5; D is ambiguous. V dropped 4 bases and J dropped 2 bases, with 15 bases sitting between them. The CDR3 is 16 residues long. Germline V gives CDR1 SEHNR, CDR2 FQNEAQ (reference sequence). CDR3 sequence (DNA): TGTGCCAGCAGCTCTAGCCGTCTACGAGGCAATCAGCCCCAGCATTTT. It yields the protein CASSSSRLRGNQPQHF.

As for this clone: Other nucleotide sequences in the sample specify the same CDR3. The gene calls are TRBV9 and TRBJ2-5; TRBD2 matches 8 bases. V lost 0 bases, J lost 4 bases, and 2 bases stayed unmatched. From germline, CDR1 is SGDLS and CDR2 YYNGEE. The CDR3 has 14 amino acids. The CDR3 nucleotides are TGTGCCAGCAGCGTAGGGCTAGCGGGAGAGACCCAGTACTTC. Translated, it gives CASSVGLAGETQYF.

V usage is TRBV3-1 (or the pseudogene TRBV3-2) and J usage is TRBJ2-7, with 7 positions matching TRBD1. The CDR3 is 15 amino acids. The V gene's germline CDR1 is LGHDT and CDR2 YNNKEL (reference sequence). The V and J ends lost 1 base and 2 bases, in that order; junction bases with no gene match: 5. The CDR3 sequence is CASSQVGDSTYEQYF. Here the CDR3 DNA reads TGTGCCAGCAGCCAAGTCGGGGACAGCACCTACGAGCAGTACTTC.

The chain links TRBV3-1 (or the pseudogene TRBV3-2) to TRBJ1-2; D is uncertain. Trimming removed 0 bases at V and 5 bases at J, with 13 bases between. The CDR3 length is 15 residues. Germline values: CDR1 LGHDT, CDR2 YNNKEL (reference sequence). As DNA, the CDR3 is TGTGCCAGCAGCCAAGATGCGGTCGGGAGGTATGGCTACACCTTC. Its protein product is CASSQDAVGRYGYTF.

The chain joins TRBV9 to TRBJ2-3, with 9 bases identical to TRBD1. Germline CDR1 SGDLS, CDR2 YYNGEE. With V trimmed by 3 bases and J by 5 bases, 10 bases remained unmatched. The CDR3 spans 16 residues. The CDR3 coding sequence is TGTGCCAGCAGCGCACTGACAGGGGGTGCTGGAGATACGCAGTATTTT. Residues: CASSALTGGAGDTQYF. The full variable domain, completed using reference TRBV9 and TRBJ2-3, is DSGVTQTPKHLITATGQRVTLRCSPRSGDLSVYWYQQSLDQGLQFLIQYYNGEERAKGNILERFSAQQFPDLHSELNLSSLELGDSALYFCASSALTGGAGDTQYFGPGTRLTVL.

The CDR3 DNA follows: TGTGCCAGCTCACCAATCGCTCTAACCGGGACTAGCGGCTACGAGCAGTACTTC. This translates into CASSPIALTGTSGYEQYF. The V gene is TRBV18, the J gene TRBJ2-7; 11 bases align to TRBD2. CDR1 is KGHSH and CDR2 is LQKENI in the germline V gene. J gave up 3 bases and V 2 bases, and 12 bases lay outside the gene matches. This CDR3 has 18 amino acids.

The gene calls are TRBV29-1 and TRBJ1-2; D perhaps matches TRBD1 (6 bases). CDR3 length: 12 amino acids. Per germline, CDR1 SQVTM and CDR2 ANQGSEA. V lost 5 bases and J 4 bases, leaving 11 bases between the germline ends. CDR3 in amino acids: CSVPLGGYGYTF. For the CDR3, the DNA is TGCAGCGTTCCCTTAGGGGGCTATGGCTACACCTTC.

The chain couples TRBV19 to TRBJ2-7; 9 nucleotides match TRBD2. The CDR3 covers 13 residues. Per germline, CDR1 LNHDA and CDR2 SQIVND (reference sequence). The J segment lost 4 bases and the V segment lost 5 bases, leaving 3 bases of the junction unmatched. The CDR3 protein is CASSWSGRYEQYF. CDR3 bases: TGTGCCAGTAGTTGGAGCGGGAGGTACGAGCAGTACTTC.

V gene TRBV6-5 combines with J gene TRBJ2-7, with D tentatively TRBD2 (6 bases). Germline V gene sequence: CDR1 MNHEY, CDR2 SVGAGI. V was cut by 0 bases and J by 1 base, with 10 bases left in between. This CDR3 has 15 residues. The CDR3 DNA reads TGTGCCAGCAGTTACTCTTGGGGGGATTCCTACGAGCAGTACTTC. Translated, it gives CASSYSWGDSYEQYF.

This chain uses TRBV7-9 with TRBJ2-7, with 8 nucleotides matching TRBD2. V lost 8 bases and J lost 5; bases outside the gene matches: 11. CDR3 length: 14 residues. Germline V CDR1 and CDR2: SEHNR, FQNEAQ (reference sequence). CDR3 nucleotide sequence: TGTGCCAGCTCTCCGAGTGGTAGCGGGGACGAGCAGTACTTC. Translated, it gives CASSPSGSGDEQYF.

Note on this clone: Within the sample, other DNA sequences also encode this same CDR3. The V gene is TRBV15, the J gene TRBJ2-7; no reliable D call. CDR1 is LNHNV and CDR2 is YYDKDF in the germline V gene (reference sequence). V was shortened by 0 bases and J by 3 bases, with 6 bases between the two germline ends. The CDR3 spans 13 residues. Here the CDR3 DNA reads TGTGCCACCAGCAGAGATAGGAGCTACGAGCAGTACTTC. Its translation is CATSRDRSYEQYF.

As to this clone: Other DNA sequences in this specimen translate into the identical CDR3. The V call is TRBV3-1 (or the pseudogene TRBV3-2), the J call TRBJ2-7; TRBD2 aligns across 7 bases. Germline CDR1 and CDR2: LGHDT and YNNKEL (reference sequence). The trim removed 0 bases at V and 3 bases at J, leaving 2 bases unmatched. The CDR3 has 14 residues. The CDR3 protein is CASSQEGGSYEQYF. The CDR3 coding sequence is TGTGCCAGCAGCCAAGAGGGCGGGAGCTACGAGCAGTACTTC.

This sequence joins TRBV7-9 and TRBJ1-3; D is ambiguous. V was cut by 0 bases and J by 0 bases, with 15 bases left in between. Germline V gene sequence: CDR1 SEHNR, CDR2 FQNEAQ (reference sequence). The CDR3 has 18 amino acids. CDR3 loop: CASSLALRVASSGNTIYF. The CDR3 DNA reads TGTGCCAGCAGCTTAGCGTTACGTGTCGCTAGCTCTGGAAACACCATATATTTT.

The genes are TRBV5-5 and TRBJ2-7; 12 bases align to TRBD2. CDR1 SGHKS and CDR2 YYEKEE come from the germline V gene (reference sequence). This CDR3 has 15 amino acids. J gave up 6 bases and V 4 bases, and 8 bases lay outside the gene matches. CDR3 sequence reads: CASSRLAGVGREQYF. The CDR3 DNA sequence: TGTGCCAGCAGCAGACTAGCGGGAGTAGGGCGCGAGCAGTACTTC.

The chain links TRBV24-1 to TRBJ2-1; 11 nucleotides line up with TRBD2. Per germline, CDR1 KGHDR and CDR2 SFDVKD. Trimming removed 2 bases from V and 4 bases from J; junction bases left unmatched: 3. CDR3 length equals 16 residues. The CDR3 protein is CATSDSGLAVYNEQFF. As DNA, the CDR3 is TGTGCCACCAGTGATTCGGGACTAGCGGTATACAATGAGCAGTTCTTC.